The subject of this entry is one T cell receptor beta chain. This record belongs to a study of blood T cell repertoires in COVID-19. Clones were read by immunoSEQ multiplex PCR, and TCRdb kept only the in-frame ones, dropping some. The sample includes roughly 97,000 clones, about 89% of them seen just once. This CDR3 region has 14 residues. Per germline, CDR1 LNHDA and CDR2 SQIVND (reference sequence). The V and J ends lost 1 base and 5 bases respectively, with 6 bases between them. The clonotype comes from a human donor in a cohort sampled during active COVID-19. Sequenced: peripheral blood. This chain connects TRBV19 to TRBJ1-6, with a weak D call TRBD1 (6 bases). The CDR3 DNA reads TGTGCCAGTAGTATAGGGACAGATAATTCACCCCTCCACTTT. Translating it yields CASSIGTDNSPLHF. Supplemented by reference TRBV19 and TRBJ1-6, the full variable domain reads DGGITQSPKYLFRKEGQNVTLSCEQNLNHDAMYWYRQDPGQGLRLIYYSQIVNDFQKGDIAEGYSVSREKKESFPLTVTSAQKNPTAFYLCASSIGTDNSPLHFGNGTRLTVT.